This TCR beta chain stems from a study of response to subunit inactivated influenza vaccine. V lost 4 bases and J lost 2; bases outside the gene matches: 13. This CDR3 contains 18 residues. Per the germline V gene, CDR1 is ENHRY and CDR2 is SYGVKD. Findings and limits, study-wide: Researchers suggested that each seasonal influenza vaccination recruits few new T cells.

MiXCR, applied by TCRdb to the RT-PCR reads, yields one record per CDR3 protein. The sample holds about half a million distinct CDR3 sequences; about 25% are singletons and the top ten take 1.9%. This clonotype was seen once. Antigen: not known. This receptor was taken from a man aged 50 to 60 who received an inactivated influenza vaccine. V is TRBV10-3 and J is TRBJ2-7; 11 nucleotides line up with TRBD2. The sequenced sample was CD4+ T cells sorted from PBMCs, obtained 4 to 6 days after vaccination. The DNA of the CDR3 is TGTGCCATCAGTGCAGGGCCCCTACTAGCGGGAGTCCCCTACGAGCAGTACTTC. Its protein product is CAISAGPLLAGVPYEQYF.